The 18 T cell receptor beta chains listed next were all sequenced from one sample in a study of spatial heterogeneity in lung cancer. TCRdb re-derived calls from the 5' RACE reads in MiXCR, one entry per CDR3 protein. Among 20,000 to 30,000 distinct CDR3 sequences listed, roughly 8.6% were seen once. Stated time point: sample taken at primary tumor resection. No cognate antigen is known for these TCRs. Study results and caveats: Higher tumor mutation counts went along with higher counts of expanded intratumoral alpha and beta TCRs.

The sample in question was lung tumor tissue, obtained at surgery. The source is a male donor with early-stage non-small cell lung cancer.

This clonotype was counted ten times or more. The CDR3 DNA follows: TGTGCCAGCACGTTGAACACTGAAGCTTTCTTT. This encodes CASTLNTEAFF. V and J are TRBV5-5 and TRBJ1-1; no clear D gene. This CDR3 has 11 amino acids. Trimming removed 6 bases from V and 0 bases from J, with 3 bases in between. Germline CDR1 is SGHKS and CDR2 is YYEKEE (reference sequence).

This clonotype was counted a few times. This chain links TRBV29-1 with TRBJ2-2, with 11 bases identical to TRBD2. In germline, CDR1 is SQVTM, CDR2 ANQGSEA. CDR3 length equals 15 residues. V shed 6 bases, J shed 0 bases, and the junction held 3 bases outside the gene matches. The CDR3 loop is CSVLAGASNTGELFF. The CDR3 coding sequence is TGCAGCGTACTAGCGGGAGCGTCGAACACCGGGGAGCTGTTTTTT.

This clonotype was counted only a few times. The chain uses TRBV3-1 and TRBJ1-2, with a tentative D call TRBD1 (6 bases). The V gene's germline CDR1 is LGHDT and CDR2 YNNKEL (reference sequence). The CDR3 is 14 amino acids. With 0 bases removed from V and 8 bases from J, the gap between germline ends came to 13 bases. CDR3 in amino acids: CASSQDRGLSGYTF. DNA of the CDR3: TGTGCCAGCAGCCAAGACAGGGGATTAAGCGGCTACACCTTC.

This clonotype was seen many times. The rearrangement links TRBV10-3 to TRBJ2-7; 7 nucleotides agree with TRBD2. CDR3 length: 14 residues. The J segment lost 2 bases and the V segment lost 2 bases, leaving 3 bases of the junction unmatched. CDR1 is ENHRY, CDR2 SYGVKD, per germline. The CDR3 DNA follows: TGTGCCATCAGTGAGCCCAGCGGGGCCTACGAGCAGTACTTC. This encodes CAISEPSGAYEQYF.

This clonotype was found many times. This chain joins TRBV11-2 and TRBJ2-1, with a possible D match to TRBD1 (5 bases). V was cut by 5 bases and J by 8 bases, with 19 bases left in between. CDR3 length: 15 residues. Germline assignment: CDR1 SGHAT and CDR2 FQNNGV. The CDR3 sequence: CASSPIAIGADEQFF. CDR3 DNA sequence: TGTGCCAGCAGCCCAATTGCTATTGGGGCGGATGAGCAGTTCTTC.

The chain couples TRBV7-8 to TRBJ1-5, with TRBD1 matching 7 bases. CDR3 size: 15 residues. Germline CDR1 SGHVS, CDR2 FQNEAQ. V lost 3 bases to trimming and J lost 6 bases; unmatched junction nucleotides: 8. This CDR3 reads CASSFSGTVSQPQHF. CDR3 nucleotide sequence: TGTGCCAGCAGCTTTTCCGGGACAGTCAGTCAGCCCCAGCATTTT. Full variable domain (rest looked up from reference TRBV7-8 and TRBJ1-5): GAGVSQSPRYKVAKRGQDVALRCDPISGHVSLFWYQQALGQGPEFLTYFQNEAQLDKSGLPSDRFFAERPEGSVSTLKIQRTQQEDSAVYLCASSFSGTVSQPQHFGDGTRLSIL.

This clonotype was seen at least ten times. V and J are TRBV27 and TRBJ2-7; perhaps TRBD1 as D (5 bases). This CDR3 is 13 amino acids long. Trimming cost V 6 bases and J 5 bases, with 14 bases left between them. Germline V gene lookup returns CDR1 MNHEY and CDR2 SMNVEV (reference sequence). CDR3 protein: CASRGLGADEQYF. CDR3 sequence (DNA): TGTGCCAGCAGAGGGCTAGGGGCCGACGAGCAGTACTTC.

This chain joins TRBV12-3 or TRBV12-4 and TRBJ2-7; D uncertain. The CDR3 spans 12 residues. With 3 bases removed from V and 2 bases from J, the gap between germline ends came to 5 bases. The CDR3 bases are TGTGCCAGCAGTTTTGCGGCCTACGAGCAGTACTTC. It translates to CASSFAAYEQYF.

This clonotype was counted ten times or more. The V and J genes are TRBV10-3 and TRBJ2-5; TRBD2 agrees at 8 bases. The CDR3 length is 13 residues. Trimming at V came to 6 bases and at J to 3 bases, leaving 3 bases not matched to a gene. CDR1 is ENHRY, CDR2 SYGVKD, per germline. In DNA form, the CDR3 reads TGTGCCATCAGGCCCGGGGGGGAAGAGACCCAGTACTTC. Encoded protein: CAIRPGGEETQYF.

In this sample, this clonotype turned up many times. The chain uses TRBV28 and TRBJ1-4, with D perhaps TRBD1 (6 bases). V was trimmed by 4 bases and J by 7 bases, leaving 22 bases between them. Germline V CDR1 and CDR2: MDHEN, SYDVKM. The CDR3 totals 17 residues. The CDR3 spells CASSSLRQAAGCEKLFF. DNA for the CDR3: TGTGCCAGCAGTTCCCTCCGACAGGCCGCGGGGTGTGAAAAACTGTTTTTT.

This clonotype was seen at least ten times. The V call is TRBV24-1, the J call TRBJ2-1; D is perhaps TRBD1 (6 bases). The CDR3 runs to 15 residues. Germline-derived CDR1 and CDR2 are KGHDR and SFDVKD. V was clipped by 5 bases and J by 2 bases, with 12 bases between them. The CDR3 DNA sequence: TGTGCCACCAGTGGGGGGCAGGGTACCTACAATGAGCAGTTCTTC. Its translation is CATSGGQGTYNEQFF.

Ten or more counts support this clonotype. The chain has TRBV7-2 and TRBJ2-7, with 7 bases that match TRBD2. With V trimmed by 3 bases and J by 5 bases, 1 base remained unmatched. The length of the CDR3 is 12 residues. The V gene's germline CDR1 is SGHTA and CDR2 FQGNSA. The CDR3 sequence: CASSFRGDEQYF. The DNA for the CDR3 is TGTGCCAGCAGCTTCCGGGGGGACGAGCAGTACTTC.

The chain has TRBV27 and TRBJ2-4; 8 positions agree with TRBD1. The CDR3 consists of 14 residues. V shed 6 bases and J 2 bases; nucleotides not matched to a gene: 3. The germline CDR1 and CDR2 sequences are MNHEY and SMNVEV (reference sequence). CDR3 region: CASRAGGTKNIQYF. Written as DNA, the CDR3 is TGTGCCAGCAGGGCAGGGGGCACCAAAAACATTCAGTACTTC.

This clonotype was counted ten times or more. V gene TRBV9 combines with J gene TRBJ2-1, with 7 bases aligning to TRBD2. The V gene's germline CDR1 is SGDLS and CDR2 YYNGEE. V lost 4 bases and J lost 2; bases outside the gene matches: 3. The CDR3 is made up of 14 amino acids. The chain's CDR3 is CASSPGLAYNEQFF. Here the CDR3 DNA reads TGTGCCAGCAGCCCCGGACTAGCCTACAATGAGCAGTTCTTC.

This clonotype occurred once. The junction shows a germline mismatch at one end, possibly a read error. CDR3: CASKQREGQETQYF. CDR3 bases: TGCGCAAGCAAGCAGCGGGAGGGCCAAGAGACCCAGTACTTC. The chain uses TRBV5-1 and TRBJ2-5; 10 bases map to TRBD2. Germline CDR1 and CDR2: SGHRS and YFSETQ. The CDR3 is 14 residues long.

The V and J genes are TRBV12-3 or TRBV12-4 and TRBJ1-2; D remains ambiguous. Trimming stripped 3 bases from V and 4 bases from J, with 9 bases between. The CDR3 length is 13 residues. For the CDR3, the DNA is TGTGCCAGCAGTTTCGACGGAAGCTATGGCTACACCTTC. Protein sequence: CASSFDGSYGYTF.

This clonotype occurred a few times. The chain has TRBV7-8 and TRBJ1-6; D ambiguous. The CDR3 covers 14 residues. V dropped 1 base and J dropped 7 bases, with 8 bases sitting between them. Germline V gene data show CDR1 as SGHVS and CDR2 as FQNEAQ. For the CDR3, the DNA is TGTGCCAGCAGCTTAGGATCGGGGAATTCACCCCTCCACTTT. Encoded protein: CASSLGSGNSPLHF.

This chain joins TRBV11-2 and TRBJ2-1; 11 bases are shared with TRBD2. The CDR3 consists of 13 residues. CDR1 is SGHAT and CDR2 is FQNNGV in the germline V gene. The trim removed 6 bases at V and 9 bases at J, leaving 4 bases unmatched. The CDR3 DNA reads TGTGCCAGCAGGATAGCGGGAGGGGTTGAGCAGTTCTTC. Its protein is CASRIAGGVEQFF.